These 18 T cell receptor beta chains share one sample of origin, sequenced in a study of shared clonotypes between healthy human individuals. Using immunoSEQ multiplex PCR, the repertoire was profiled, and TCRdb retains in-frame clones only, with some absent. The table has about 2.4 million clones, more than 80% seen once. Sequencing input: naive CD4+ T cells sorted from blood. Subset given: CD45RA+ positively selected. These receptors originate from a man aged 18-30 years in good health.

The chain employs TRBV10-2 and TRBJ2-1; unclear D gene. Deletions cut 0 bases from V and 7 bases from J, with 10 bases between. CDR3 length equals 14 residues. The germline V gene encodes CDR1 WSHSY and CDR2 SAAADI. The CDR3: CASSESTRGNEQFF. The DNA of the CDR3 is TGCGCCAGCAGTGAGTCGACCCGTGGGAATGAGCAGTTCTTC.

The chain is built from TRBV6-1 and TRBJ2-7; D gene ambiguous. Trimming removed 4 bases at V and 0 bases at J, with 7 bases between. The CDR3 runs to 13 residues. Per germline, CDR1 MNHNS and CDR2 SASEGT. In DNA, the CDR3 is TGTGCCAGCAGTGGTAGTACCTCCTACGAGCAGTACTTC. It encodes CASSGSTSYEQYF.

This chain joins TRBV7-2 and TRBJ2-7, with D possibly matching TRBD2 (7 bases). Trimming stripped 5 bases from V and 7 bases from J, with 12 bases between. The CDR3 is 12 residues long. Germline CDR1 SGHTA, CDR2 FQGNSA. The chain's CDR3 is CASSGRGREQYF. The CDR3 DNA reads TGTGCCAGCAGCGGGAGGGGGAGGGAGCAGTACTTC.

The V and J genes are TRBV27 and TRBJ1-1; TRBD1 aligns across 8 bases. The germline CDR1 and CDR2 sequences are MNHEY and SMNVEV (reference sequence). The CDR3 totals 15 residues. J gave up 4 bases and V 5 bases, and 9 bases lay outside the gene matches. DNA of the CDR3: TGTGCCAGCAGTCGCGAACCCACAGGGGGCACTGAAGCTTTCTTT. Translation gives CASSREPTGGTEAFF.

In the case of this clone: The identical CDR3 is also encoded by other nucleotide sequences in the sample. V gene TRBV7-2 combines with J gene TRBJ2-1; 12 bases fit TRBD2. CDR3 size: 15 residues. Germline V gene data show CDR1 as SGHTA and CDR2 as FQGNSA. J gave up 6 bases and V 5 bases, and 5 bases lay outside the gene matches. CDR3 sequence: CASSLRLAGANEQFF. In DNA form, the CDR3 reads TGTGCCAGCAGCCTGCGACTAGCGGGGGCCAATGAGCAGTTCTTC.

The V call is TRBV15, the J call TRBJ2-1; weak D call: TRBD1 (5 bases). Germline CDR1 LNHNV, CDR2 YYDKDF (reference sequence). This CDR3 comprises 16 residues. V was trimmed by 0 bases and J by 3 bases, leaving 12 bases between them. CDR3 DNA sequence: TGTGCCACCAGCAGAGATGAACAGGCGGACTACAATGAGCAGTTCTTC. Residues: CATSRDEQADYNEQFF.

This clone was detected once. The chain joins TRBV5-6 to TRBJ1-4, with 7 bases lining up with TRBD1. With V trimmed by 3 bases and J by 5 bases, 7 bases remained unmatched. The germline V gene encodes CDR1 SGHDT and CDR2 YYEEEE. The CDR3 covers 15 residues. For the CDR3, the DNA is TGTGCCAGCAGCTACTCGACAGGGTCAAATGAAAAACTGTTTTTT. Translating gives CASSYSTGSNEKLFF. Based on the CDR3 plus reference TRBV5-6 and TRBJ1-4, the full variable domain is DAGVTQSPTHLIKTRGQQVTLRCSPKSGHDTVSWYQQALGQGPQFIFQYYEEEERQRGNFPDRFSGHQFPNYSSELNVNALLLGDSALYLCASSYSTGSNEKLFFGSGTQLSVL.

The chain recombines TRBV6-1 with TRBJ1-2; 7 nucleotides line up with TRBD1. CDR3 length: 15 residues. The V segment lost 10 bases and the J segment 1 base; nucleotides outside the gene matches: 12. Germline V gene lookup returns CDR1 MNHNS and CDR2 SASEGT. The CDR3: CATDRAPQLNYGYTF. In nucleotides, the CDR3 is TGTGCCACCGACAGGGCTCCCCAACTTAACTATGGCTACACCTTC.

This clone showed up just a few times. The CDR3 region has the DNA TGTGCCACAATGGGACAGGGTCCCACTGAAGCTTTCTTT. Translation gives CATMGQGPTEAFF. The V gene is TRBV2, the J gene TRBJ1-1; 9 positions match TRBD1. V shed 10 bases, J shed 4 bases, and the junction held 7 bases outside the gene matches. Germline-derived CDR1 and CDR2 are SNHLY and FYNNEI. The CDR3 has 13 residues.

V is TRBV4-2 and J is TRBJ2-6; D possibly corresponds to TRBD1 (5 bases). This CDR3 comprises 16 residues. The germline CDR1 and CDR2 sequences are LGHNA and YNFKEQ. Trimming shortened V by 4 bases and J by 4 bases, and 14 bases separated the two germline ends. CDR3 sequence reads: CASSPTVGVGANVLTF. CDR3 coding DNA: TGTGCCAGCAGCCCAACTGTAGGGGTCGGGGCCAACGTCCTGACTTTC.

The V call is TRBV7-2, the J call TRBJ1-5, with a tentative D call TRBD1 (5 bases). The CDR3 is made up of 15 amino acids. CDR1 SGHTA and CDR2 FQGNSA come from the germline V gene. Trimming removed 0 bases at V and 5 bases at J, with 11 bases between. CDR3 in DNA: TGTGCCAGCAGCTTAGCGGGGGGGTCGTATCAGCCCCAGCATTTT. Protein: CASSLAGGSYQPQHF. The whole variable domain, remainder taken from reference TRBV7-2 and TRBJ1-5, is GAGVSQSPSNKVTEKGKDVELRCDPISGHTALYWYRQSLGQGLEFLIYFQGNSAPDKSGLPSDRFSAERTGGSVSTLTIQRTQQEDSAVYLCASSLAGGSYQPQHFGDGTRLSIL.

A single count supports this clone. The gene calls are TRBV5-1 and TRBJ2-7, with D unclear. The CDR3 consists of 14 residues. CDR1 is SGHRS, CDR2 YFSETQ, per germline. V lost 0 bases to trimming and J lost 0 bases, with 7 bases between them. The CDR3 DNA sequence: TGCGCCAGCAGCTTGGCTGCGGACTCCTACGAGCAGTACTTC. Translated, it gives CASSLAADSYEQYF.

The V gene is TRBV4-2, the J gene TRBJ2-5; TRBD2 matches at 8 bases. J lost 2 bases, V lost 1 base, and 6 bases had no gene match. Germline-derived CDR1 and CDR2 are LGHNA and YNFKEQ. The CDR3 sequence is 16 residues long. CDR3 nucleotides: TGTGCCAGCAGCCAAGGTCCCCAGCGGGGGCAAGAGACCCAGTACTTC. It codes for CASSQGPQRGQETQYF.

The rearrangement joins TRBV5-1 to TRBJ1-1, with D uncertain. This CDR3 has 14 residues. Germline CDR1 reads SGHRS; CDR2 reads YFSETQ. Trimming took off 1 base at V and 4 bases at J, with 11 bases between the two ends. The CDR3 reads CASSLNRRFTEAFF. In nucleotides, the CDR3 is TGCGCCAGCAGCTTGAATCGGCGGTTCACTGAAGCTTTCTTT.

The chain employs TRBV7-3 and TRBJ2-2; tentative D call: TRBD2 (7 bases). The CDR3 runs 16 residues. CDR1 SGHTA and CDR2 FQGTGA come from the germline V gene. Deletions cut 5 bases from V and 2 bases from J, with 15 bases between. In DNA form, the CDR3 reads TGTGCCAGCAGCCCAAAGGGGGGGCCTAACACCGGGGAGCTGTTTTTT. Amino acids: CASSPKGGPNTGELFF. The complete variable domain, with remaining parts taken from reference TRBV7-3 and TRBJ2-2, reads GAGVSQTPSNKVTEKGKYVELRCDPISGHTALYWYRQSLGQGPEFLIYFQGTGAADDSGLPNDRFFAVRPEGSVSTLKIQRTERGDSAVYLCASSPKGGPNTGELFFGEGSRLTVL.

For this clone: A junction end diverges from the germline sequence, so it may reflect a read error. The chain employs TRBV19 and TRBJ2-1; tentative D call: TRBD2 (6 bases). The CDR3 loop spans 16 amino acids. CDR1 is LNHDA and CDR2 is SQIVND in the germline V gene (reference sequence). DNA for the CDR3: TGTGCCAGTAGTACTTACGGGAGCCCCTCCAACAATGAGCAGTTCTTC. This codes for CASSTYGSPSNNEQFF.

CDR3 region: CAIAPGGDYGYTF. In DNA form, the CDR3 reads TGTGCCATAGCCCCAGGGGGCGACTATGGCTACACCTTC. V gene TRBV2 combines with J gene TRBJ1-2; 8 bases are a match to TRBD1. Losses at the gene ends were 10 bases for V and 3 bases for J; bases not matched to a gene: 7. The CDR3 contains 13 residues. From germline, CDR1 is SNHLY and CDR2 FYNNEI.

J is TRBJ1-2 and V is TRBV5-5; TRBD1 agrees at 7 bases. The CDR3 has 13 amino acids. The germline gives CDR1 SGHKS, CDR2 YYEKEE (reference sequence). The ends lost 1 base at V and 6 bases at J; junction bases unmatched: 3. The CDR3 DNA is TGTGCCAGCAGCTTGAACAGGGGAAATGGCTACACCTTC. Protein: CASSLNRGNGYTF.